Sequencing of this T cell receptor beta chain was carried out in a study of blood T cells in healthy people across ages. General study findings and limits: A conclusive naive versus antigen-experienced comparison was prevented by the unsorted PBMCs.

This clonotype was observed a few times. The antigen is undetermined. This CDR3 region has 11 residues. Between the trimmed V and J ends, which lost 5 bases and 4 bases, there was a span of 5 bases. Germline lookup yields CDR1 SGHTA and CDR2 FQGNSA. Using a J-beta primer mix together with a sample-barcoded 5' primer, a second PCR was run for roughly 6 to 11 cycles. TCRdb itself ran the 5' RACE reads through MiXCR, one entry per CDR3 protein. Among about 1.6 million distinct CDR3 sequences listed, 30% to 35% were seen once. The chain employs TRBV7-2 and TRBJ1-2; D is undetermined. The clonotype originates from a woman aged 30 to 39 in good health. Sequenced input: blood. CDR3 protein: CASSRIYGYTF. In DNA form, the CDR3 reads TGTGCCAGCAGCCGAATCTATGGCTACACCTTC. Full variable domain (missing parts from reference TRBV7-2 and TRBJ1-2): GAGVSQSPSNKVTEKGKDVELRCDPISGHTALYWYRQSLGQGLEFLIYFQGNSAPDKSGLPSDRFSAERTGGSVSTLTIQRTQQEDSAVYLCASSRIYGYTFGSGTRLTVV.